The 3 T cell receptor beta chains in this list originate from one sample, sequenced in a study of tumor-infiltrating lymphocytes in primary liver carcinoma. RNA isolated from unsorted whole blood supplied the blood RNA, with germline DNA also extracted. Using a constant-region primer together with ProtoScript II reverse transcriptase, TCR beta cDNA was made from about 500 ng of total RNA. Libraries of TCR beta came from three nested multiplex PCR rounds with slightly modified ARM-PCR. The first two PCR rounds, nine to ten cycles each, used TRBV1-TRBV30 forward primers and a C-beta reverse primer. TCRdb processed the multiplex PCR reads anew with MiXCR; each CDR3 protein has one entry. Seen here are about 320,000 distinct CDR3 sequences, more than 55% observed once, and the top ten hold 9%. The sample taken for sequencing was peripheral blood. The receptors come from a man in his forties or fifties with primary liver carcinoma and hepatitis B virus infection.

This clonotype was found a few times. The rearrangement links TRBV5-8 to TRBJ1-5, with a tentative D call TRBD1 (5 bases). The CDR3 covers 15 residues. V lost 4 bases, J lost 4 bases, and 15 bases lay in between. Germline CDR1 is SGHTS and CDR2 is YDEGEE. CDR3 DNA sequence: TGTGCCAGCAGCGGGGGACTAACGAGAAATCAGCCCCAGCATTTT. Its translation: CASSGGLTRNQPQHF.

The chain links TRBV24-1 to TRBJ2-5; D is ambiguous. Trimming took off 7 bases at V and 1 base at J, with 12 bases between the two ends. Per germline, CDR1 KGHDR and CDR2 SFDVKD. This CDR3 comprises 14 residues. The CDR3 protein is CATRGPGGQETQYF. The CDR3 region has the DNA TGTGCCACCAGGGGCCCAGGCGGCCAAGAGACCCAGTACTTC.

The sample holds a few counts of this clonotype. The CDR3 protein is CATSEESTDTQYF. The CDR3 nucleotides read TGTGCCACCTCCGAAGAGAGCACAGATACGCAGTATTTT. The V call is TRBV2, the J call TRBJ2-3; D ambiguous. The CDR3 consists of 13 residues. Trimming removed 10 bases from V and 0 bases from J, with 11 bases in between. Germline CDR1 and CDR2: SNHLY and FYNNEI.